This T cell receptor beta chain was identified in a study of blood T cells in healthy people across ages. For the second PCR, which ran for roughly 7 to 11 cycles, a sample-barcoded 5' primer and a J-beta primer mix were used. Via MiXCR, TCRdb re-called the 5' RACE reads, giving one row per CDR3 protein. This table holds 600,000 to 1,000,000 distinct CDR3 sequences, roughly 50% found once. Drawn from each donor were roughly 10 milliliters of peripheral blood. Germline-derived CDR1 and CDR2 are MGHDK and SYGVNS. With 5 bases removed from V and 4 bases from J, the gap between germline ends came to 20 bases. CDR3 length: 16 residues. Notes on the study in general: Per million T cells, TCR beta diversity dropped about linearly as age rose. The study found more naive CD4+ cells and higher diversity in long-lived than aged donors. Those diversity estimates obtained from one million T cells were thought to be underestimates.

Notes on this clonotype: Its specificity is unknown.

V usage is TRBV25-1 and J usage is TRBJ1-2; a possible D gene is TRBD1 (5 bases). The sequence came from a young man in good health. Sequenced material: blood. The CDR3 protein is CASSPSGTGSRYGYTF. CDR3 DNA: TGTGCCAGCAGTCCATCGGGAACAGGAAGTCGCTATGGCTACACCTTC.